This T cell receptor beta chain was observed in a study of shared clonotypes between healthy human individuals. General observations from the study: Only blood was sampled, and tissue TCR repertoires likely differ from blood ones.

The CDR3 is 14 residues long. Trimming left V 2 bases short and J 3 bases short, with 7 bases between. Germline V gives CDR1 MGHRA, CDR2 YSYEKL. Profiling relied on immunoSEQ multiplex PCR, and the TCRdb table lists in-frame clones only, not all of them. The sample contains 2 million to 2.5 million clones, around 95% of which appear only once. As regards this clone: The target antigen is unknown. The sample holds other DNA sequences that translate to the same CDR3.

The receptor comes from a man between 18 and 35 years old in good health. The specimen was naive CD4+ T cells sorted from blood. Subset here: CD45RA+ positively selected. The rearrangement links TRBV4-1 to TRBJ2-2; D is possibly TRBD1 (6 bases). CDR3 in DNA: TGCGCCAGCAGCCAACGGACAGACACCGGGGAGCTGTTTTTT. Its translation is CASSQRTDTGELFF.